One T cell receptor (beta chain) is described in this entry. These data are taken from a study of blood T cell repertoires in COVID-19. In the study overall: Sample material is recorded as cDNA or gDNA derived from T cells, B-cell-depleted T cells, or PBMCs.

Germline CDR1 is MNHEY and CDR2 is SVGAGI. V lost 6 bases to trimming and J lost 2 bases, with 17 bases between them. This CDR3 contains 15 residues. The assay was immunoSEQ multiplex PCR, and TCRdb's table has in-frame clones only and misses some. The sample yields around 150,000 clones, roughly 79% seen once. This TCR was recovered from a woman in her sixties with active or convalescent COVID-19. Sequenced material: peripheral blood. The rearrangement uses TRBV6-5 and TRBJ2-7; tentatively, D is TRBD1 (5 bases). This CDR3 reads CASRLTDHSAYEQYF. The DNA for the CDR3 is TGTGCCAGCAGGCTGACAGACCATTCAGCCTACGAGCAGTACTTC.